Described below is a single TCR beta chain sequence and its context. This specimen belongs to a study of blood T cell repertoires in COVID-19. Study in general: The United States, Italy and Spain provided the acute and convalescent COVID-19 samples.

Generated by immunoSEQ multiplex PCR, the TCRdb table keeps only in-frame clones and is missing some. The sample consists of some 80,000 clones, roughly 82% of them appearing once. The sequencing input was peripheral blood. The receptor was derived from a human donor in a cohort sampled during active COVID-19.

The CDR3 here is CASSDLAGGLETQYF. The CDR3 coding sequence is TGTGCCAGCAGCGACTTGGCGGGGGGCTTGGAGACCCAGTACTTC. The chain couples TRBV11-2 to TRBJ2-5; TRBD2 agrees at 8 bases. With 5 bases clipped from V and 5 bases from J, the junction kept 10 bases outside the gene matches. Germline V lookup: CDR1 SGHAT, CDR2 FQNNGV. The CDR3 contains 15 residues. The full variable domain, in which reference TRBV11-2 and TRBJ2-5 provide the parts outside the CDR3, is EAGVAQSPRYKIIEKRQSVAFWCNPISGHATLYWYQQILGQGPKLLIQFQNNGVVDDSQLPKDRFSAERLKGVDSTLKIQPAKLEDSAVYLCASSDLAGGLETQYFGPGTRLLVL.